This record concerns one TCR beta chain sequence. Its antigen remains unidentified. This sample was included in a study of cytomegalovirus exposure and HLA in healthy donors. Findings of the study overall: An ancestry cluster, one associated with Asian ancestry, reportedly showed fewer N-insertions than the approximately 720-donor mean in a later analysis. Presence/absence analyses rested on an assumption that sequencing depth was roughly uniform across donors. It was 150 or so TCR beta chains that were listed as cytomegalovirus-associated.

The PCR made use of 60 Vbeta and 13 Jbeta primers. Clones were sequenced by immunoSEQ multiplex PCR, and TCRdb holds only the in-frame ones, with some missing. Of 100,000 to 150,000 clones in the sample, 80% were seen once. This CDR3 is 16 amino acids long. With V trimmed by 3 bases and J by 5 bases, 9 bases remained unmatched. Germline V CDR1 and CDR2: ENHRY, SYGVKD. This TCR was sampled from a man under 40 in good health and CMV-seropositive. Sample: PBMCs. The V and J genes are TRBV10-3 and TRBJ1-3, with 8 bases aligning to TRBD1. This chain's CDR3 is CAISEIDRGERNTIYF. Written as DNA, the CDR3 is TGTGCCATCAGTGAAATAGACAGGGGAGAAAGAAACACCATATATTTT.